A selection of T cell receptor beta chains follows, all from one sample in a study of cytomegalovirus exposure and HLA in healthy donors. Using immunoSEQ multiplex PCR, the repertoire was profiled, and TCRdb retains in-frame clones only, with some absent. Of fewer than 350,000 clones in the sample, approximately 90% were seen once. Sequences were obtained from PBMCs. The receptors here all came from a woman under 30 in good health and CMV-seronegative. The CDR3 runs from the conserved cysteine through the conserved F or W. Fields, in order: V gene, D gene, clone size, J gene, CDR3 protein, CDR3 DNA. The D gene is left open where the match is weak. The size of a clone is reported for some rows only, either as once, few or many, or as a class for expanded clones.

V gene: TRBV2
D gene: TRBD1
clone size: few
J gene: TRBJ1-1
CDR3 protein: CASSITGTGEAFF
CDR3 DNA: TGTGCCAGCAGTATAACCGGGACAGGGGAAGCTTTCTTT

V gene: TRBV5-6
D gene: .
clone size: .
J gene: TRBJ1-2
CDR3 protein: CASSLEAANYGYTF
CDR3 DNA: TGTGCCAGCAGCTTGGAGGCGGCTAACTATGGCTACACCTTC

V gene: TRBV2
D gene: .
clone size: .
J gene: TRBJ1-6
CDR3 protein: CASRQAAVIYNSPLHF
CDR3 DNA: TGTGCCAGCAGACAGGCGGCTGTAATCTATAATTCACCCCTCCACTTT

V gene: TRBV13
D gene: TRBD2
clone size: .
J gene: TRBJ2-7
CDR3 protein: CASSPPGGEGSYEQYF
CDR3 DNA: TGTGCCAGCAGCCCCCCTGGGGGGGAGGGGTCCTACGAGCAGTACTTC

V gene: TRBV27
D gene: TRBD2
clone size: .
J gene: TRBJ2-3
CDR3 protein: CASTGTSGFTDTQYF
CDR3 DNA: TGTGCCAGCACAGGGACTAGCGGTTTCACAGATACGCAGTATTTT

V gene: TRBV19
D gene: TRBD1
clone size: .
J gene: TRBJ1-5
CDR3 protein: CASSIGGQGGNQPQHF
CDR3 DNA: TGTGCCAGTAGTATAGGCGGGCAGGGGGGCAATCAGCCCCAGCATTTT

V gene: TRBV9
D gene: TRBD2
clone size: .
J gene: TRBJ2-1
CDR3 protein: CASSPRGLAGPPRSYNEQFF
CDR3 DNA: TGTGCCAGCAGCCCCAGGGGACTAGCGGGTCCACCCAGGTCCTACAATGAGCAGTTCTTC

V gene: TRBV4-1
D gene: TRBD1
clone size: .
J gene: TRBJ2-7
CDR3 protein: CASSQGGRGIYEQYF
CDR3 DNA: TGCGCCAGCAGCCAAGGCGGCAGGGGGATCTACGAGCAGTACTTC

V gene: TRBV11-2
D gene: .
clone size: few
J gene: TRBJ1-1
CDR3 protein: CASSLGTRGAFF
CDR3 DNA: TGTGCCAGCAGCTTAGGGACCCGAGGGGCTTTCTTT

V gene: TRBV19
D gene: .
clone size: .
J gene: TRBJ2-5
CDR3 protein: CASSIQGTQETQYF
CDR3 DNA: TGTGCCAGTAGTATCCAGGGGACACAAGAGACCCAGTACTTC

V gene: TRBV11-3
D gene: TRBD1
clone size: .
J gene: TRBJ1-1
CDR3 protein: CASSSTGGNTEAFF
CDR3 DNA: TGTGCCAGCAGCTCCACAGGGGGCAACACTGAAGCTTTCTTT

V gene: TRBV19
D gene: .
clone size: .
J gene: TRBJ1-1
CDR3 protein: CASSIRVRGEAFF
CDR3 DNA: TGTGCCAGTAGTATAAGGGTAAGGGGAGAAGCTTTCTTT

V gene: TRBV6-1
D gene: TRBD1
clone size: .
J gene: TRBJ1-3
CDR3 protein: CASSEAWKQGGDTIYF
CDR3 DNA: TGTGCCAGCAGTGAAGCGTGGAAACAGGGGGGGGACACCATATATTTT

V gene: TRBV4-2
D gene: TRBD2
clone size: .
J gene: TRBJ2-7
CDR3 protein: CASSQGRGSSYEQYF
CDR3 DNA: TGTGCCAGCAGCCAAGGGCGGGGGAGCTCCTACGAGCAGTACTTC

V gene: TRBV11-2
D gene: TRBD1
clone size: once
J gene: TRBJ1-5
CDR3 protein: CASSLDRPGTGEPNQPQHF
CDR3 DNA: TGTGCCAGCAGCTTAGATCGCCCCGGGACAGGGGAGCCCAATCAGCCCCAGCATTTT

V gene: TRBV5-1
D gene: .
clone size: .
J gene: TRBJ1-6
CDR3 protein: CASSRDPNSYNSPLHF
CDR3 DNA: TGCGCCAGCAGCCGGGATCCTAACTCCTATAATTCACCCCTCCACTTT

V gene: TRBV9
D gene: .
clone size: .
J gene: TRBJ1-2
CDR3 protein: CASSTSSTGPYGYTF
CDR3 DNA: TGTGCCAGCAGCACATCATCGACAGGACCCTATGGCTACACCTTC

V gene: TRBV6-1
D gene: TRBD1
clone size: .
J gene: TRBJ1-1
CDR3 protein: CASSDLGGQSMNTEAFF
CDR3 DNA: TGTGCCAGCAGTGATTTAGGGGGACAGTCCATGAACACTGAAGCTTTCTTT

V gene: TRBV14
D gene: TRBD1
clone size: .
J gene: TRBJ1-3
CDR3 protein: CASSQPGTAPGNTIYF
CDR3 DNA: TGTGCCAGCAGCCAACCCGGGACAGCCCCTGGAAACACCATATATTTT

V gene: TRBV6-5
D gene: .
clone size: .
J gene: TRBJ1-6
CDR3 protein: CAVASLKGNSPLHF
CDR3 DNA: TGTGCCGTAGCGTCGCTTAAGGGAAATTCACCCCTCCACTTT

V gene: TRBV5-1
D gene: TRBD1
clone size: .
J gene: TRBJ2-7
CDR3 protein: CASSVDRVLSYEQYF
CDR3 DNA: TGCGCCAGCAGCGTGGACAGGGTCCTCTCCTACGAGCAGTACTTC

V gene: TRBV30
D gene: .
clone size: .
J gene: TRBJ1-6
CDR3 protein: CAWSASVNNSPLHF
CDR3 DNA: TGTGCCTGGAGTGCTTCAGTGAATAATTCACCCCTCCACTTT

V gene: TRBV2
D gene: .
clone size: .
J gene: TRBJ1-1
CDR3 protein: CASRAAVAEAFF
CDR3 DNA: TGTGCCAGCAGGGCGGCAGTGGCTGAAGCTTTCTTT

V gene: TRBV4-2
D gene: TRBD1
clone size: .
J gene: TRBJ2-7
CDR3 protein: CASSQDRWGDRDYEQYF
CDR3 DNA: TGTGCCAGCAGCCAAGATAGGTGGGGGGACAGGGACTACGAGCAGTACTTC

V gene: TRBV27
D gene: TRBD1
clone size: .
J gene: TRBJ2-7
CDR3 protein: CATSRDRGSYEQYF
CDR3 DNA: TGTGCCACCTCCCGGGACAGGGGGTCCTACGAGCAGTACTTC

V gene: TRBV9
D gene: .
clone size: .
J gene: TRBJ2-1
CDR3 protein: CASSVERGGSYNEQFF
CDR3 DNA: TGTGCCAGCAGCGTAGAGAGGGGGGGCTCCTACAATGAGCAGTTCTTC

V gene: TRBV5-1
D gene: TRBD1
clone size: .
J gene: TRBJ2-7
CDR3 protein: CASSLPPGQGTYEQYF
CDR3 DNA: TGCGCCAGCAGCTTGCCCCCGGGACAGGGAACCTACGAGCAGTACTTC

V gene: TRBV19
D gene: .
clone size: .
J gene: TRBJ1-4
CDR3 protein: CASSRTTPEGNEKLFF
CDR3 DNA: TGTGCCAGTAGCCGGACTACTCCCGAGGGTAATGAAAAACTGTTTTTT

V gene: TRBV10-1
D gene: TRBD2
clone size: .
J gene: TRBJ2-5
CDR3 protein: CASSDDMTSGGQETQYF
CDR3 DNA: TGCGCCAGCAGTGATGACATGACTAGCGGGGGGCAAGAGACCCAGTACTTC

V gene: TRBV25-1
D gene: .
clone size: few
J gene: TRBJ2-5
CDR3 protein: CASSDPWGREQYF
CDR3 DNA: TGTGCCAGCAGTGACCCTTGGGGTCGGGAGCAGTACTTC

V gene: TRBV19
D gene: .
clone size: .
J gene: TRBJ1-1
CDR3 protein: CASSMGGPSTEAFF
CDR3 DNA: TGTGCCAGTAGTATGGGGGGGCCCAGCACTGAAGCTTTCTTT

V gene: TRBV27
D gene: .
clone size: .
J gene: TRBJ1-3
CDR3 protein: CASSQGSGNTIYF
CDR3 DNA: TGTGCCAGCAGTCAGGGTTCTGGAAACACCATATATTTT

V gene: TRBV5-1
D gene: .
clone size: once
J gene: TRBJ2-1
CDR3 protein: CASSFSGQLSYNEQFF
CDR3 DNA: TGCGCCAGCTCTTTCTCAGGACAGCTATCCTACAATGAGCAGTTCTTC

V gene: TRBV10-2
D gene: TRBD1
clone size: .
J gene: TRBJ1-4
CDR3 protein: CASSESGTGSEKLFF
CDR3 DNA: TGCGCCAGCAGTGAGTCCGGGACAGGGAGTGAAAAACTGTTTTTT

V gene: TRBV5-4
D gene: .
clone size: .
J gene: TRBJ2-1
CDR3 protein: CASSYRQTNEQFF
CDR3 DNA: TGTGCCAGCAGCTACCGACAGACCAATGAGCAGTTCTTC

V gene: TRBV5-4
D gene: TRBD1
clone size: .
J gene: TRBJ1-2
CDR3 protein: CASSLTGQVYGYTF
CDR3 DNA: TGTGCCAGCAGCTTAACGGGACAGGTCTATGGCTACACCTTC

V gene: TRBV4-1
D gene: TRBD1
clone size: .
J gene: TRBJ1-4
CDR3 protein: CASSQPGTGTRRDEKLFF
CDR3 DNA: TGCGCCAGCAGCCAACCCGGGACAGGGACCCGGAGGGATGAAAAACTGTTTTTT

V gene: TRBV7-9
D gene: TRBD1
clone size: few
J gene: TRBJ1-1
CDR3 protein: CASSLGQGANTEAFF
CDR3 DNA: TGTGCCAGCAGCTTAGGACAGGGGGCGAATACTGAAGCTTTCTTT

V gene: TRBV1
D gene: .
clone size: .
J gene: TRBJ1-2
CDR3 protein: CTSSHQSGLTKRGYTF
CDR3 DNA: TGCACCAGCAGTCACCAGTCAGGTTTGACCAAACGGGGCTACACCTTC

V gene: TRBV9
D gene: .
clone size: once
J gene: TRBJ2-2
CDR3 protein: CASSESGELFF
CDR3 DNA: TGTGCCAGCAGCGAGAGCGGGGAGCTGTTTTTT

V gene: TRBV2
D gene: .
clone size: .
J gene: TRBJ2-7
CDR3 protein: CASSVRDEQYF
CDR3 DNA: TGTGCCAGCAGTGTGCGGGACGAGCAGTACTTC

V gene: TRBV2
D gene: TRBD1
clone size: .
J gene: TRBJ1-2
CDR3 protein: CASSPTGNSGYTF
CDR3 DNA: TGTGCCAGCAGCCCGACAGGGAATAGCGGCTACACCTTC

V gene: TRBV7-9
D gene: .
clone size: .
J gene: TRBJ2-7
CDR3 protein: CSSSFLYEQYF
CDR3 DNA: TGTTCCAGCAGCTTCCTCTACGAGCAGTACTTC